What follows are 30 T cell receptor beta chains derived from one specimen sequenced in a study of cytomegalovirus exposure and HLA in healthy donors. With 60 Vbeta and 13 Jbeta primers, the PCR was carried out. Only in-frame clones appear in the TCRdb table, and some are missing; sequencing was by immunoSEQ multiplex PCR. The sample's table shows approximately 50,000 clones. Sequencing was carried out using PBMCs. The receptors come from a man aged 18 to 30 in good health and CMV-seropositive.

The chain employs TRBV19 and TRBJ2-1; no clear D gene. Germline CDR1 and CDR2: LNHDA and SQIVND (reference sequence). V shed 6 bases and J shed 5 bases, with 11 bases lying between them. The CDR3 is 13 residues long. CDR3 sequence reads: CASRELANNEQFF. CDR3 coding DNA: TGTGCCAGTAGAGAGTTAGCCAACAATGAGCAGTTCTTC.

The chain is built from TRBV19 and TRBJ2-3, with 12 positions matching TRBD2. V trimming: 3 bases; J trimming: 6 bases; junction bases outside the gene matches: 4. Germline V gene sequence: CDR1 LNHDA, CDR2 SQIVND (reference sequence). The CDR3 length is 15 residues. This chain's CDR3 is CASSMTSGRLDTQYF. For the CDR3, the DNA is TGTGCCAGTAGTATGACTAGCGGGAGATTGGATACGCAGTATTTT.

V gene TRBV28 combines with J gene TRBJ2-3; D might be TRBD1 (6 bases). The V gene's germline CDR1 is MDHEN and CDR2 SYDVKM. CDR3 size: 14 residues. V shed 3 bases and J shed 2 bases, with 9 bases lying between them. The CDR3 coding sequence is TGTGCCAGCAGTTTGGACAGTTCCACAGATACGCAGTATTTT. Translating it yields CASSLDSSTDTQYF. The full variable domain, completed using reference TRBV28 and TRBJ2-3, is DVKVTQSSRYLVKRTGEKVFLECVQDMDHENMFWYRQDPGLGLRLIYFSYDVKMKEKGDIPEGYSVSREKKERFSLILESASTNQTSMYLCASSLDSSTDTQYFGPGTRLTVL.

The chain recombines TRBV30 with TRBJ1-4, with 7 bases that match TRBD1. After removal of 2 bases from V and 7 bases from J, the junction contained 10 bases not matched to a gene. The length of the CDR3 is 15 residues. In germline, CDR1 is GTSNPN, CDR2 SVGIG (reference sequence). Here the CDR3 DNA reads TGTGCCTGGAGTCCCCAGGGGGTGCCACGTGAAAAACTGTTTTTT. Protein: CAWSPQGVPREKLFF.

J is TRBJ1-1 and V is TRBV27; tentative D call: TRBD1 (6 bases). The germline gives CDR1 MNHEY, CDR2 SMNVEV (reference sequence). CDR3 size: 14 residues. Deletions cut 8 bases from V and 1 base from J, with 14 bases between. For the CDR3, the DNA is TGTGCCAGCCACCTTGGGGGCCAGAACACTGAAGCTTTCTTT. This translates into CASHLGGQNTEAFF.

The V and J genes are TRBV5-1 and TRBJ2-1; 7 nucleotides match TRBD1. The V gene's germline CDR1 is SGHRS and CDR2 YFSETQ. Trimming took 0 bases from V and 10 from J; bases not matched to a gene: 16. This CDR3 spans 17 amino acids. The CDR3 region is CASSLEAGQALIGEQFF. The DNA for the CDR3 is TGCGCCAGCAGCTTGGAGGCAGGACAGGCCCTTATAGGGGAGCAGTTCTTC.

V and J are TRBV7-3 and TRBJ2-3, with 9 bases lining up with TRBD2. This CDR3 is 13 amino acids long. Germline V gives CDR1 SGHTA, CDR2 FQGTGA. Losses at the gene ends were 5 bases for V and 7 bases for J; bases not matched to a gene: 4. The CDR3 sequence: CASSLGTSYTQYF. The CDR3 nucleotides read TGTGCCAGCAGCCTCGGGACTAGCTATACGCAGTATTTT.

The rearrangement joins TRBV27 to TRBJ1-2; 8 nucleotides align to TRBD1. This CDR3 comprises 14 residues. With V trimmed by 5 bases and J by 4 bases, 6 bases remained unmatched. Germline values: CDR1 MNHEY, CDR2 SMNVEV (reference sequence). The DNA of the CDR3 is TGTGCCAGCAGTAAGGACAGGGCCGGCTATGGCTACACCTTC. The encoded protein is CASSKDRAGYGYTF.

The rearrangement joins TRBV10-2 to TRBJ2-6; a possible D gene is TRBD1 (5 bases). Per germline, CDR1 WSHSY and CDR2 SAAADI. Trimming took 4 bases from V and 2 from J, leaving 9 bases between them. The CDR3 has 15 amino acids. The CDR3 spells CASSVQAPGANVLTF. The CDR3 DNA follows: TGCGCCAGCAGTGTACAGGCCCCTGGGGCCAACGTCCTGACTTTC.

This chain links TRBV19 with TRBJ2-1; 13 bases are a match to TRBD2. J gave up 7 bases and V 3 bases, and 6 bases lay outside the gene matches. The CDR3 runs to 16 residues. In germline, CDR1 is LNHDA, CDR2 SQIVND (reference sequence). The CDR3 coding sequence is TGTGCCAGTAGTATGACTAGCGGGAGGTCGAGGAATGAGCAGTTCTTC. Amino acid sequence: CASSMTSGRSRNEQFF.

The chain recombines TRBV6-1 with TRBJ1-2; the D gene is possibly TRBD1 (6 bases). The CDR3 is 18 amino acids. Deletions cut 1 base from V and 3 bases from J, with 21 bases between. In germline, CDR1 is MNHNS, CDR2 SASEGT. DNA for the CDR3: TGTGCCAGCAGTGAAGAGGGGAGCGCGGGGGCGCAGGACTATGGCTACACCTTC. It specifies CASSEEGSAGAQDYGYTF.

The rearrangement uses TRBV29-1 and TRBJ1-1; the D gene is possibly TRBD1 (6 bases). CDR1 SQVTM and CDR2 ANQGSEA come from the germline V gene. Between the trimmed V and J ends, which lost 4 bases and 2 bases, there was a span of 11 bases. This CDR3 is built from 13 residues. As DNA, the CDR3 is TGCAGCGTTGGGGGACATTCAAACACTGAAGCTTTCTTT. Protein sequence: CSVGGHSNTEAFF.

This chain uses TRBV19 with TRBJ1-6; TRBD1 agrees at 7 bases. Unmatched junction bases numbered 2, after V lost 4 bases and J lost 5 bases. Germline CDR1 LNHDA, CDR2 SQIVND (reference sequence). This CDR3 is built from 14 residues. This CDR3 reads CASSTDRDNSPLHF. Here the CDR3 DNA reads TGTGCCAGTAGTACAGACAGGGATAATTCACCCCTCCACTTT.

The rearrangement uses TRBV7-8 and TRBJ2-7, with a weak D call TRBD2 (5 bases). V lost 5 bases and J 6 bases, leaving 14 bases between the germline ends. Germline CDR1 SGHVS, CDR2 FQNEAQ. The CDR3 is made up of 13 amino acids. The CDR3 nucleotides read TGTGCCAGCAGCAACCGGCGGGCAGGCGAGCAGTACTTC. Translated: CASSNRRAGEQYF.

The chain carries TRBV27 and TRBJ2-1; TRBD2 matches at 8 bases. This CDR3 region has 17 residues. Losses at the gene ends were 8 bases for V and 0 bases for J; bases not matched to a gene: 12. From germline, CDR1 is MNHEY and CDR2 SMNVEV (reference sequence). The CDR3 DNA is TGTGCCAGCGGGGGACTAGACGCCTCTAGCTCCTACAATGAGCAGTTCTTC. Translated, it gives CASGGLDASSSYNEQFF.

The gene calls are TRBV6-5 and TRBJ1-6, with 10 bases matching TRBD1. Germline CDR1 reads MNHEY; CDR2 reads SVGAGI. V gave up 7 bases and J gave up 14 bases; unmatched junction bases: 8. This CDR3 region has 13 residues. CDR3: CASTYDRGQALHF. The CDR3 DNA follows: TGTGCCAGCACCTATGACAGGGGGCAAGCCCTCCACTTT.

V is TRBV6-1 and J is TRBJ2-3, with TRBD1 matching 8 bases. The CDR3 sequence is 16 residues long. The junction had 10 bases not matched to a gene; V was cut back by 2 bases and J by 6 bases. Looked up from germline, CDR1 is MNHNS and CDR2 is SASEGT. The CDR3 DNA reads as TGTGCCAGCAGTGAAAGTCCGGACAGGGTGGCGGATACGCAGTATTTT. Its protein product is CASSESPDRVADTQYF.

The CDR3 here is CASSEPGANEAFF. For the CDR3, the DNA is TGTGCCAGCAGTGAGCCTGGGGCTAATGAAGCTTTCTTT. The chain employs TRBV2 and TRBJ1-1; weak D call: TRBD1 (5 bases). Trimming stripped 3 bases from V and 7 bases from J, with 12 bases between. This CDR3 contains 13 residues. Germline V CDR1 and CDR2: SNHLY, FYNNEI. Together with reference TRBV2 and TRBJ1-1, the CDR3 gives the full variable domain: EPEVTQTPSHQVTQMGQEVILRCVPISNHLYFYWYRQILGQKVEFLVSFYNNEISEKSEIFDDQFSVERPDGSNFTLKIRSTKLEDSAMYFCASSEPGANEAFFGQGTRLTVV.

The chain couples TRBV6-1 to TRBJ2-7; D might be TRBD2 (6 bases). The V gene lost 1 base and the J gene lost 3 bases, with 13 bases spanning the gap. The V gene's germline CDR1 is MNHNS and CDR2 SASEGT. The CDR3 contains 15 residues. The CDR3 nucleotides are TGTGCCAGCAGTGAAGATGGAGGGTCCCTCTACGAGCAGTACTTC. It is translated as CASSEDGGSLYEQYF.

V and J are TRBV30 and TRBJ2-5, with 8 positions matching TRBD2. Germline V gene sequence: CDR1 GTSNPN, CDR2 SVGIG (reference sequence). The CDR3 has 14 amino acids. The trim removed 0 bases at V and 4 bases at J, leaving 4 bases unmatched. CDR3 loop: CAWSVSLAGETQYF. The CDR3 DNA is TGTGCCTGGAGTGTTTCCCTAGCGGGAGAGACCCAGTACTTC.

About this clone itself: Other DNA sequences of this sample code for an identical CDR3. The CDR3 DNA is TGTGCCAGCAGTTTTCGGTACGAGCAGTACTTC. This gives the protein CASSFRYEQYF. V usage is TRBV28 and J usage is TRBJ2-7; D not resolved. The ends were cut back, 3 bases at V and 4 bases at J, with 4 bases in the middle. The V gene's germline CDR1 is MDHEN and CDR2 SYDVKM. CDR3 size: 11 residues.

CDR3 DNA: TGTGCCAGCAGTCGACAGGGAATGATAGGAAATGAGCAGTTCTTC. Its translation: CASSRQGMIGNEQFF. The rearrangement links TRBV27 to TRBJ2-1, with 7 bases identical to TRBD1. Germline V gene data show CDR1 as MNHEY and CDR2 as SMNVEV (reference sequence). The CDR3 covers 15 residues. Trimming at V came to 5 bases and at J to 7 bases, leaving 11 bases not matched to a gene.

The chain couples TRBV6-5 to TRBJ2-1; D remains unclear. Per germline, CDR1 MNHEY and CDR2 SVGAGI. Trimming cost V 2 bases and J 5 bases, with 7 bases left between them. The CDR3 has 13 amino acids. The CDR3: CASSYDFNNEQFF. The DNA for the CDR3 is TGTGCCAGCAGTTACGACTTTAACAATGAGCAGTTCTTC.

This sequence joins TRBV5-1 and TRBJ2-3; D remains unclear. V was trimmed by 1 base and J by 6 bases, leaving 18 bases between them. The CDR3 runs to 16 residues. Germline loops: CDR1 SGHRS, CDR2 YFSETQ. CDR3 protein: CASSLSGSPDTDTQYF. The CDR3 nucleotides are TGCGCCAGCAGCTTGTCAGGCTCTCCGGATACTGATACGCAGTATTTT.

This clone is classed as medium-sized by frequency. The chain joins TRBV10-2 to TRBJ2-1; 7 positions match TRBD2. Germline CDR1 and CDR2: WSHSY and SAAADI. CDR3 size: 15 residues. J was trimmed by 0 bases and V by 4 bases; bases with no gene match: 3. CDR3 sequence: CASSVGGSSYNEQFF. CDR3 bases: TGCGCCAGCAGTGTGGGCGGGAGCTCCTACAATGAGCAGTTCTTC.

This chain uses TRBV5-1 with TRBJ2-2, with D maybe TRBD2 (6 bases). CDR1 and CDR2 (germline): SGHRS, YFSETQ. This CDR3 comprises 14 residues. The V end was cut by 4 bases, the J end by 6 bases, with 13 bases between. CDR3 sequence reads: CASSRDSPPGELFF. DNA of the CDR3: TGCGCCAGCAGCCGGGACTCTCCCCCCGGGGAGCTGTTTTTT.

The chain recombines TRBV7-2 with TRBJ2-3, with 7 bases aligning to TRBD2. Germline CDR1 SGHTA, CDR2 FQGNSA. This CDR3 is 14 amino acids long. V lost 5 bases, J lost 2 bases, and 4 bases stayed unmatched. The CDR3 sequence: CASSPKRDTDTQYF. The CDR3 nucleotides read TGTGCCAGCAGCCCTAAGCGGGACACAGATACGCAGTATTTT.

V and J are TRBV7-2 and TRBJ1-1, with TRBD1 identical over 7 bases. This CDR3 has 14 residues. J was trimmed by 6 bases and V by 3 bases; bases with no gene match: 7. Germline V gives CDR1 SGHTA, CDR2 FQGNSA. The CDR3 DNA sequence: TGTGCCAGCAGCTTGCGACAGGGAAGGGCTGAAGCTTTCTTT. Translated, it gives CASSLRQGRAEAFF.

The chain recombines TRBV2 with TRBJ1-2, with D possibly TRBD1 on 6 matching bases. Germline V gene sequence: CDR1 SNHLY, CDR2 FYNNEI. The CDR3 sequence is 17 residues long. Deletions cut 3 bases from V and 4 bases from J, with 21 bases between. The CDR3: CASSDWTEGPYGYGYTF. The DNA of the CDR3 is TGTGCCAGCAGTGATTGGACAGAGGGCCCTTATGGCTATGGCTACACCTTC. Together with reference TRBV2 and TRBJ1-2, the CDR3 gives the full variable domain: EPEVTQTPSHQVTQMGQEVILRCVPISNHLYFYWYRQILGQKVEFLVSFYNNEISEKSEIFDDQFSVERPDGSNFTLKIRSTKLEDSAMYFCASSDWTEGPYGYGYTFGSGTRLTVV.

The V and J genes are TRBV2 and TRBJ2-5, with 12 positions matching TRBD2. From germline, CDR1 is SNHLY and CDR2 FYNNEI. V lost 7 bases and J lost 12; bases outside the gene matches: 15. The CDR3 runs to 15 residues. DNA for the CDR3: TGTGCCAGCAACCCCGGACTAGCGGGAACTCCTCCAGAGTACTTC. Translated: CASNPGLAGTPPEYF.